This is a list of T cell receptor beta chains from one sample in a study of cytomegalovirus exposure and HLA in healthy donors. The protocol was immunoSEQ multiplex PCR, while the TCRdb copy is restricted to in-frame clones and leaves out a portion. The table for this sample gives 140,000 to 150,000 clones. The sequencing sample was made of PBMCs. These receptors were taken from a male donor in good health and CMV-seronegative. Both conserved end residues are part of each CDR3. Fields, in order: D gene, V gene, J gene, CDR3 protein, CDR3 DNA. D genes are given only for firm matches.

TRBD1,TRBV5-1,TRBJ1-1,CASVQGASNTEAFF,TGCGCCAGCGTACAGGGGGCTTCGAACACTGAAGCTTTCTTT
.,TRBV18,TRBJ1-6,CASSPGTGIDNSPLHF,TGTGCCAGCTCACCGGGAACCGGGATAGATAATTCACCCCTCCACTTT
.,TRBV7-9,TRBJ1-1,CASSLGVEGWDTEAFF,TGTGCCAGCAGCTTAGGAGTTGAGGGTTGGGACACTGAAGCTTTCTTT
TRBD2,TRBV5-6,TRBJ2-2,CASSYRLAGQRYTGELFF,TGTGCCAGCAGTTATAGACTAGCGGGGCAAAGATACACCGGGGAGCTGTTTTTT
.,TRBV4-1,TRBJ2-7,CASSQVPQRYIYEQYF,TGCGCCAGCAGCCAAGTCCCACAGAGATATATCTACGAGCAGTACTTC
TRBD1,TRBV30,TRBJ2-2,CAWKYRGMGTGELFF,TGTGCCTGGAAGTACAGGGGTATGGGCACCGGGGAGCTGTTTTTT
.,TRBV30,TRBJ2-4,CAWTKNAYKNIQYF,TGTGCCTGGACCAAAAATGCCTACAAAAACATTCAGTACTTC
TRBD1,TRBV6-5,TRBJ1-5,CASSYRDSGRPQHF,TGTGCCAGCAGTTACCGGGACAGTGGGCGGCCCCAGCATTTT
.,TRBV30,TRBJ1-4,CASHGTTNEKLFF,TGTGCCTCCCACGGGACAACTAATGAAAAACTGTTTTTT
.,TRBV6-5,TRBJ2-2,CASSPGHTTGELFF,TGTGCCAGCAGTCCGGGACACACCACCGGGGAGCTGTTTTTT
TRBD1,TRBV29-1,TRBJ2-3,CSVGDRATDTQYF,TGCAGCGTGGGGGACAGGGCAACAGATACGCAGTATTTT
TRBD1,TRBV30,TRBJ1-6,CASTTGGNSPLHF,TGTGCCTCGACGACAGGGGGAAATTCGCCCCTCCACTTT
.,TRBV5-1,TRBJ2-4,CASSLSGPIAKNIQYF,TGCGCCAGCAGCTTGAGCGGACCTATAGCCAAAAACATTCAGTACTTC
.,TRBV29-1,TRBJ1-1,CSLYGGAGTEAFF,TGCAGCCTTTACGGAGGGGCCGGCACTGAAGCTTTCTTT
TRBD2,TRBV30,TRBJ2-3,CAWRALVAGPTDTQYF,TGTGCCTGGAGGGCTCTAGTAGCGGGGCCGACAGATACGCAGTATTTT
TRBD2,TRBV6-5,TRBJ2-4,CASTPTGGTNIQYF,TGTGCCAGCACCCCAACGGGAGGCACAAACATTCAGTACTTC
TRBD1,TRBV7-7,TRBJ2-1,CASSPGTGYNEQFF,TGTGCTAGCAGCCCCGGGACAGGCTACAATGAGCAGTTCTTC
.,TRBV19,TRBJ1-2,CASSPLQGHPSGYTF,TGTGCCAGTAGTCCCTTACAGGGTCACCCATCTGGCTACACCTTC
.,TRBV14,TRBJ1-2,CASSQGSYYGYTF,TGTGCCAGCAGCCAAGGTAGTTACTATGGCTACACCTTC
.,TRBV5-1,TRBJ2-1,CASSSTYRTDMDNEQFF,TGCGCCAGCAGCTCTACTTACAGGACAGACATGGACAATGAGCAGTTCTTC
TRBD1,TRBV27,TRBJ1-2,CASSLSGTGALSYGYTF,TGTGCCAGCAGCCTTTCCGGGACAGGGGCCCTTTCCTATGGCTACACCTTC
TRBD1,TRBV7-2,TRBJ1-1,CASPLSKGAPRWTEAFF,TGTGCCAGCCCCCTCTCGAAGGGGGCGCCTAGGTGGACTGAAGCTTTCTTT
.,TRBV7-6,TRBJ1-2,CASSLDAGGGYTF,TGTGCCAGCAGCTTAGACGCCGGGGGGGGCTACACCTTC
TRBD1,TRBV27,TRBJ2-1,CASSLSWGTALSSYNEQFF,TGTGCCAGCAGTTTATCTTGGGGGACAGCCTTGAGCTCCTACAATGAGCAGTTCTTC